The present TCR beta chain was sequenced within a study of cytomegalovirus exposure and HLA in healthy donors. With V trimmed by 7 bases and J by 5 bases, 15 bases remained unmatched. Germline values: CDR1 SGHRS, CDR2 YFSETQ. There are 17 residues in the CDR3. Healthy bone marrow donors made up the donor group. Donors showed nominal health when sampled, although they likely had unrecorded immune exposures. Study-level points and caveats: A later analysis showed TCR association rates differing by HLA locus, peaking at DRB1 and lowest at HLA-C.

Primers included in the PCR were 60 Vbeta and 13 Jbeta primers. Original processing notes: Later work found approximately 87 million unique TCR beta chains, with roughly 11 million shared. Assay used: immunoSEQ multiplex PCR; TCRdb lists only in-frame clones, some missing. That table is the source of V, J and clone size, and D and trimming were worked out from the DNA. The data hold 120,000 to 150,000 clones, with under 80% observed a single time. Points on this clone: The antigen is unknown.

The specimen was PBMCs. This chain connects TRBV5-1 to TRBJ1-1, with 12 bases that match TRBD1. This sequence originates from a male donor in good health and CMV-seronegative. The CDR3 loop is CASRLGTGGATGTEAFF. CDR3 sequence (DNA): TGCGCCAGCCGCCTCGGGACAGGGGGCGCGACGGGGACTGAAGCTTTCTTT.